This TCR beta chain was found in a study of T cell responses to AZD1222 COVID-19 vaccine (dated by TCRdb to the early 2020s). Regarding the study in general: TCR sequencing was performed for about 240 trial participants, of whom 200 to 220 were given two doses of AZD1222 and 26 were given two doses of MenACWY control vaccine. Trial participants were enrolled by age into 18-55, 56-69 and 70-plus year subgroups, with roughly 160, 29 and 62 TCR-sequenced participants respectively.

Taken from the germline V gene, the CDR1 and CDR2 loops are MNHEY and SVGAGI. The germline ends are 12 bases apart after V is trimmed by 7 bases and J by 2 bases. From the cysteine through the phenylalanine, the CDR3 covers 14 amino acids. Only the CDR3 DNA stays, 42 bases, in frame from base 1. Broad study findings and their caveats: In the small 56-69-year group, the increase in depth fell short of significance, most likely because of low power. Because no day 14 peak-response samples were available, the repertoires could be characterized only after the peak T cell response. A significant rise in spike-specific TCR breadth and depth was observed after two AZD1222 doses relative to day 0 and relative to MenACWY recipients. CD4 TCRs associated with the vaccine covered the entire spike protein, and the dominant responses were in regions 160-218 and 743-854. Only a handful of AZD1222 recipients were SARS-CoV-2 seropositive at baseline, limiting conclusions about previously exposed vaccinees. Participants were mostly white British and included more females than males, and it was suggested by the authors that clonal diversity may have been underestimated. Nearly half of unique spike-specific TCRs reportedly recognized epitopes outside regions mutated in the B.1.351 and B.1.1.7 variants.

The CDR3 regions of human TCRbeta chains were subjected to immunosequencing. In the source study's methods: TCRs in the repertoires were compared against a reference library of SARS-CoV-2-specific TCRs that had been generated with the MIRA antigen-specificity platform. Breadth was defined as the fraction of unique TCRs that were SARS-CoV-2-associated, and depth was defined as the fraction of total T cells that were SARS-CoV-2-associated. Using the MIRA data, every spike-specific TCR was mapped to the spike region that the TCR reacted to and assigned to either a CD4 or a CD8 class. Log10-transformed breadth and depth values were compared by one-way ANOVA with Sidak's multiple comparisons tests. This is the immuneACCESS table as TCRdb keeps it, with only in-frame sequences that have V and J called. A part of the clones is gone; compared with another copy, unresolved V genes explain less than half, and the rest is unexplained. V and J calls plus clone size are reproduced from that table; the DNA served to infer D and trimming. The sample contains about 160,000 clones, roughly 94% of them found a single time. 4% to 5.5% of the sample is taken by the ten largest.

Comment on this clone: Its antigen is not yet known. No clone much larger than this one lies a single base away; base qualities are absent.

This specimen's time point label, per the study, means: about 28 days (+/-7) after the second vaccine dose. AZD1222 recipients whose second dose came at about 4 weeks and those whose second dose came at about 12 weeks were combined into one group, since spike-specific TCR depth and breadth did not differ between the two schedules. The vaccinee samples were drawn from two UK trials, COV001 and COV002, one of which was a single-blind randomized controlled phase 2/3 trial testing AZD1222 (ChAdOx1 nCoV-19) in healthy adults. For TCRbeta chain sequencing, PBMC samples were collected from trial participants at day 0 and at day 28 after the second dose.

This specimen was peripheral blood, taken 28 days after the second AZD1222 dose. This TCR came from an adult who received the AZD1222 COVID-19 vaccine. The rearrangement combines TRBV6-5 with TRBJ2-1; TRBD1 is perhaps the D gene, given 6 matching bases. The encoded CDR3 is CASTPRGTYNEQFF. The bases are TGTGCCAGCACCCCGAGGGGGACCTACAATGAGCAGTTCTTC.